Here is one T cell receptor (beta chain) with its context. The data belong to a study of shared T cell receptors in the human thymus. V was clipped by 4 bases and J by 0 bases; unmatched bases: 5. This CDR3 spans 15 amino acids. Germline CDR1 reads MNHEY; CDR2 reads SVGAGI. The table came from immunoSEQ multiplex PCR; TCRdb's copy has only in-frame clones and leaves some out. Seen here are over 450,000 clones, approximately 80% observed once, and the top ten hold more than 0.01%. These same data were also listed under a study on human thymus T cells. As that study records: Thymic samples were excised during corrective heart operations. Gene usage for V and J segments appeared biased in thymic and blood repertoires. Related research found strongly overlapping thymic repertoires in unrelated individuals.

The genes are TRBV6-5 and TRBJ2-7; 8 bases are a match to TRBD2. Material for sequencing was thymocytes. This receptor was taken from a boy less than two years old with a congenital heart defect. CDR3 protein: CASSWERGSSYEQYF. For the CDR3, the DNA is TGTGCCAGCAGTTGGGAGCGGGGGAGCTCCTACGAGCAGTACTTC.